The rows below give T cell receptor beta chains drawn from one sample of a study of cytomegalovirus exposure and HLA in healthy donors. Method: immunoSEQ multiplex PCR; TCRdb's copy keeps in-frame clones and lacks some. The sample includes over 200,000 clones. The sequenced sample consisted of PBMCs. These receptors all stem from a woman aged 30 to 39 in good health and CMV-seropositive. Both conserved end residues are part of each CDR3. The order of the fields is D gene, J gene, V gene, CDR3 protein, CDR3 DNA. A D gene is named only where the DNA matches it firmly.

-	TRBJ2-7	TRBV6-1	CAGGFAYEQYF	TGTGCCGGGGGCTTCGCCTACGAGCAGTACTTC
-	TRBJ1-1	TRBV18	CASSPYLKGDGNTEAFF	TGTGCCAGCTCACCTTATCTAAAAGGGGATGGGAACACTGAAGCTTTCTTT
-	TRBJ2-1	TRBV5-1	CASSPATGNEQFF	TGCGCCAGCAGCCCGGCGACAGGTAATGAGCAGTTCTTC
TRBD1	TRBJ2-5	TRBV18	CASSRQGEETQYF	TGTGCCAGCTCACGGCAGGGGGAAGAGACCCAGTACTTC
-	TRBJ2-7	TRBV7-9	CASSKREAYEQYF	TGTGCCAGCAGCAAAAGGGAGGCCTACGAGCAGTACTTC
-	TRBJ2-7	TRBV5-5	CASSQGAWQARDEQYF	TGTGCCAGCAGCCAGGGTGCATGGCAAGCAAGGGACGAGCAGTACTTC
-	TRBJ2-5	TRBV6-1	CASSGRGAKPQETQYF	TGTGCCAGCAGTGGTCGGGGGGCCAAGCCGCAAGAGACCCAGTACTTC
TRBD1	TRBJ2-1	TRBV19	CASSLLRTGKQFF	TGTGCCAGTAGCCTCCTCCGGACAGGAAAGCAGTTCTTC
TRBD1	TRBJ1-1	TRBV4-1	CASSQDRGGQGWTEAFF	TGCGCCAGCAGCCAAGATCGGGGGGGACAGGGGTGGACTGAAGCTTTCTTT
-	TRBJ2-1	TRBV7-2	CASSLASREQFF	TGTGCCAGCAGCTTAGCATCTCGGGAGCAGTTCTTC
-	TRBJ1-2	TRBV4-3	CASSQERQALGYTF	TGCGCCAGCAGCCAAGAAAGGCAGGCGTTAGGCTACACCTTC
TRBD1	TRBJ1-1	TRBV10-3	CAISKDRGPTEAFF	TGTGCCATCAGCAAGGACAGGGGGCCCACTGAAGCTTTCTTT